This T cell receptor beta chain is from a study of PD-1 blockade in classical Hodgkin lymphoma. Measured with immunoSEQ multiplex PCR; TCRdb has only the in-frame clones, and not every one. The sample contains almost 100,000 clones, just under 95% of which appear only once. Following autologous stem cell transplantation, relapse occurred in every patient, and exposure to brentuximab vedotin varied. This CDR3 is built from 14 residues. Germline values: CDR1 MDHEN, CDR2 SYDVKM. V shed 2 bases and J shed 4 bases, with 12 bases lying between them. This TCR derives from a human donor with classical Hodgkin lymphoma. J is TRBJ2-7 and V is TRBV28; D call uncertain. The material was peripheral blood mononuclear cells (PBMCs), obtained at baseline. CDR3 nucleotides: TGTGCCAGCAGTTTACTAGGCAGTTATTACGAGCAGTACTTC. Its protein product is CASSLLGSYYEQYF.